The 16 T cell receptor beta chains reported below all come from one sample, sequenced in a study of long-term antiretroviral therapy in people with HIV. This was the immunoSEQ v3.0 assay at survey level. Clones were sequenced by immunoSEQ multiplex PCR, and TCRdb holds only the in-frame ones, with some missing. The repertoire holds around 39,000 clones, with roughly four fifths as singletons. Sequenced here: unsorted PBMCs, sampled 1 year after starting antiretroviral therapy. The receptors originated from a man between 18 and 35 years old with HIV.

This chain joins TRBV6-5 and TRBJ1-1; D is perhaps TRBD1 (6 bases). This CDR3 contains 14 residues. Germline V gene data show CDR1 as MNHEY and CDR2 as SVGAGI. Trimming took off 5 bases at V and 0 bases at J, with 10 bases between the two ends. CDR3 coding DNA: TGTGCCAGCAGTAGACAGGCAATGAACACTGAAGCTTTCTTT. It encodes CASSRQAMNTEAFF.

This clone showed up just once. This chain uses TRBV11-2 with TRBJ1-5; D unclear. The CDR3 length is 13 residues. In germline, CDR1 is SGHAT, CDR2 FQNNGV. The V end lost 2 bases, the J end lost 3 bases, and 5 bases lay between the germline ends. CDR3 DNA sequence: TGTGCCAGCAGCTTATGGCACAATCAGCCCCAGCATTTT. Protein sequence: CASSLWHNQPQHF.

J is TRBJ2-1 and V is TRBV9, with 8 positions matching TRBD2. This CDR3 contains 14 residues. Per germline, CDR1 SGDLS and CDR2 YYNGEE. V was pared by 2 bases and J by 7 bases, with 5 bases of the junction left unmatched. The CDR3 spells CASSVGTRPNEQFF. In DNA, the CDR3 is TGTGCCAGCAGCGTTGGGACTAGACCGAATGAGCAGTTCTTC.

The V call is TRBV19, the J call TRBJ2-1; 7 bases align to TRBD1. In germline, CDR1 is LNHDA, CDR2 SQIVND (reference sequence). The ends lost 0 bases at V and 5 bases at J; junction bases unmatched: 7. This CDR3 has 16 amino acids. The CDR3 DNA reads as TGTGCCAGTAGTATAGATTCGACAGGGCCGAACAATGAGCAGTTCTTC. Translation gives CASSIDSTGPNNEQFF.

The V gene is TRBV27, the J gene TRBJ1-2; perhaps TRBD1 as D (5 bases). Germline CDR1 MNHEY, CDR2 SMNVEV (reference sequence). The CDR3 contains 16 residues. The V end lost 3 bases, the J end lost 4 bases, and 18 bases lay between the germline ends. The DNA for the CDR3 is TGTGCCAGCAGTTTCCAAGGGGATATAGGGAGCTATGGCTACACCTTC. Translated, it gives CASSFQGDIGSYGYTF.

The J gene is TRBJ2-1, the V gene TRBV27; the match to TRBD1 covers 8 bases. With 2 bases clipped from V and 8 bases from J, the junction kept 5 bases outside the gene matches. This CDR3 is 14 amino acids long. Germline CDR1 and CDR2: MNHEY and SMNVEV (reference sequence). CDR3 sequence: CASSLGQGGDEQFF. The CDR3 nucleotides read TGTGCCAGCAGTTTAGGACAGGGTGGCGATGAGCAGTTCTTC.

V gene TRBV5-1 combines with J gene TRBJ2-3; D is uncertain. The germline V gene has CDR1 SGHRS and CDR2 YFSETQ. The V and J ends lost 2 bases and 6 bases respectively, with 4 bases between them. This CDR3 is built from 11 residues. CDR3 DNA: TGCGCCAGCAGCTTAGGGGATACGCAGTATTTT. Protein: CASSLGDTQYF.

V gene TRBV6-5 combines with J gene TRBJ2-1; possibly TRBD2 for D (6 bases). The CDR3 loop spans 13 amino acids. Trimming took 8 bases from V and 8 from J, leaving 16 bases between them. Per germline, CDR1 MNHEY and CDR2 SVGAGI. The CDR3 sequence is CASSAGTLYEQFF. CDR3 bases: TGTGCCAGCTCCGCGGGGACCTTGTATGAGCAGTTCTTC.

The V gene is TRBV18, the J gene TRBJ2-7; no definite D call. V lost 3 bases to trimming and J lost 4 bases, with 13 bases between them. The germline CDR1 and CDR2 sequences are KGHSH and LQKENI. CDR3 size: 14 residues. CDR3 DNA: TGTGCCAGCTCACCGCCGGGCCTTTTTTACGAGCAGTACTTC. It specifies CASSPPGLFYEQYF. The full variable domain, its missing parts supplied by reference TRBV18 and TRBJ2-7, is NAGVMQNPRHLVRRRGQEARLRCSPMKGHSHVYWYRQLPEEGLKFMVYLQKENIIDESGMPKERFSAEFPKEGPSILRIQQVVRGDSAAYFCASSPPGLFYEQYFGPGTRLTVT.

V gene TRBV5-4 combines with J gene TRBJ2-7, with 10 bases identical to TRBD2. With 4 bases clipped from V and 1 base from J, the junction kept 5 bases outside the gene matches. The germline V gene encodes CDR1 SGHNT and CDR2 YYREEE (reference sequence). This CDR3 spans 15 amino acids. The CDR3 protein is CASSPWTSGSYEQYF. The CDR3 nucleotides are TGTGCCAGCAGCCCCTGGACTAGCGGTTCCTACGAGCAGTACTTC.

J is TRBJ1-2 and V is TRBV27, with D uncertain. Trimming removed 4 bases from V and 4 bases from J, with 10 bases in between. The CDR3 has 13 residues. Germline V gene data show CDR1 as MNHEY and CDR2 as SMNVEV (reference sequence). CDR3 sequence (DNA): TGTGCCAGCAGTTCCCTTGGTGGCTATGGCTACACCTTC. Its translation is CASSSLGGYGYTF.

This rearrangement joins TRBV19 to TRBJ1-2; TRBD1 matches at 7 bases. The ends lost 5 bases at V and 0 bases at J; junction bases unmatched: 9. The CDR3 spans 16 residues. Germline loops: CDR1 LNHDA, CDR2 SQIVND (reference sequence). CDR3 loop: CASSPYSGQTNYGYTF. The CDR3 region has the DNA TGTGCCAGTAGTCCATACTCGGGACAGACTAACTATGGCTACACCTTC.

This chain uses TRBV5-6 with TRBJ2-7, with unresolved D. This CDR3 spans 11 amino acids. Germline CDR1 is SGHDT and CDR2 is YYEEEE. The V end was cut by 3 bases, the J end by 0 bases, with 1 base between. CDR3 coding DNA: TGTGCCAGCAGCTCCTCCTACGAGCAGTACTTC. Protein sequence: CASSSSYEQYF.

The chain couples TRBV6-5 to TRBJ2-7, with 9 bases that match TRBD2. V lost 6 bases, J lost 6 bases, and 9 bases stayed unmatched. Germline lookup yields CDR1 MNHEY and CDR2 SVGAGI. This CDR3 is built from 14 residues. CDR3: CASRRLAGSAEQYF. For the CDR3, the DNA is TGTGCCAGCAGACGTCTAGCGGGAAGTGCCGAGCAGTACTTC.

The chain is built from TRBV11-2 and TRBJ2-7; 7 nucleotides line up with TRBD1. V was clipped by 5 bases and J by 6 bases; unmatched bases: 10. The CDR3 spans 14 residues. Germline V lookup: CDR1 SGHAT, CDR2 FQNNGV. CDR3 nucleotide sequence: TGTGCCAGCAGCGTTGGGACAGTCGTCTCCGAGCAGTACTTC. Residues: CASSVGTVVSEQYF.

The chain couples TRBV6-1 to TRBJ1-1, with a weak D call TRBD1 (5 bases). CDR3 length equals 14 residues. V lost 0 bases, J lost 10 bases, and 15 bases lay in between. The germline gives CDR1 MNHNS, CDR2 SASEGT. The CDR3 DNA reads TGTGCCAGCAGTGAAGCGGGGCAGGGTGCCGGAGCTTTCTTT. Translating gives CASSEAGQGAGAFF.